This T cell receptor beta chain appears in the sequencing data of a study of vaccination and CD4 T cells after COVID-19. Treatment indicated: approximately 9-day PBMC culture with coronavirus spike peptide pools or control peptides (ViraFEST assay). On this clonotype itself: Its antigen is unknown.

Sequenced with the Oncomine TCR Beta short-read assay was DNA taken from cultured CD4+ T cells. One entry per CDR3 protein results from TCRdb running MiXCR on the PCR reads. The profile shows roughly 14,000 distinct CDR3 sequences, around a third of them singletons. Germline CDR1 is SQVTM and CDR2 is ANQGSEA. This CDR3 has 15 amino acids. V trimming: 4 bases; J trimming: 1 base; junction bases outside the gene matches: 9. Study-level findings and limits: The study sampled relatively few convalescent patients and omitted early post-infection timepoints.

The TCR originated in a human donor who had recovered from COVID-19. Sequencing was performed on CD4+ T cells from blood, cultured in vitro, taken after SARS-CoV-2 vaccination. This sequence joins TRBV29-1 and TRBJ1-2, with 7 bases aligning to TRBD1. The CDR3 DNA follows: TGCAGCGTTGGGCAGGGGGGAGCTGTTAACTATGGCTACACCTTC. It is translated as CSVGQGGAVNYGYTF.